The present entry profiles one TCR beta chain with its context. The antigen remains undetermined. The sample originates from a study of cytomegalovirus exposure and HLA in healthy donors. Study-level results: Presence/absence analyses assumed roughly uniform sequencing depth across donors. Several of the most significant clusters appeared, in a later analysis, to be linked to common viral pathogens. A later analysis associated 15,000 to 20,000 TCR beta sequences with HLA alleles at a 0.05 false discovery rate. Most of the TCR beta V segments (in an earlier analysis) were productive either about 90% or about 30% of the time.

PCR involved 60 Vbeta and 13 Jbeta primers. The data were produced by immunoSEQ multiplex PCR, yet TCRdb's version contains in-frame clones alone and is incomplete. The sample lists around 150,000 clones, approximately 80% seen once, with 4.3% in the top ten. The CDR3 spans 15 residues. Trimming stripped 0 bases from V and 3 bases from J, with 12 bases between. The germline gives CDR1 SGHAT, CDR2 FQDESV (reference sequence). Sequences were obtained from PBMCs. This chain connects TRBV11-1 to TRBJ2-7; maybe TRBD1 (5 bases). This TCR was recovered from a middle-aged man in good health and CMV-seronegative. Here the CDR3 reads CASSLAGAAYYEQYF. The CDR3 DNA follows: TGTGCCAGCAGCTTAGCAGGGGCAGCGTACTACGAGCAGTACTTC.